The present TCR beta chain was sequenced within a study of shared clonotypes between healthy human individuals. Germline V gene lookup returns CDR1 SGHRS and CDR2 YFSETQ. This CDR3 contains 12 residues. V dropped 5 bases and J dropped 6 bases, with 12 bases sitting between them. Every subset had its genomic DNA shared out evenly among several immunoSEQ plates. Source study methods: As immunoSEQ supplied junction-only sequences (without quality scores), filtering differed. The protocol was immunoSEQ multiplex PCR, while the TCRdb copy is restricted to in-frame clones and leaves out a portion. V, J and clone size are taken as reported in that table, and D and trimming were inferred from the DNA itself. Of about 2.1 million clones in the sample, 93% are singletons; the top ten hold about 1.6%. CD8 cells classed as naive were CD45RO-negative and positively selected for CCR7, excluding terminally differentiated effector memory CD45RA+ cells.

This TCR came from a man aged 18-30 years in good health. Some clones in this sample may be carry-over from other donors' samples. J is TRBJ2-7 and V is TRBV5-1; D is undetermined. Material: naive CD8+ T cells from PBMCs. CDR3 sequence (DNA): TGCGCCAGCAGAGGGCAGGTATCCGAGCAGTACTTC. Its translation: CASRGQVSEQYF.